This T cell receptor (beta chain) was captured in a study of blood T cell repertoires in COVID-19. Study-wide background: Samples taken during acute and convalescent COVID-19 were collected in the United States, Italy and Spain. PBMCs, B-cell-depleted T cells, or T cells provided the cDNA or gDNA that made up the material.

This clone was recorded a few times. V was pared by 3 bases and J by 4 bases, with 1 base of the junction left unmatched. Germline CDR1 SGHTA, CDR2 FQGNSA. The CDR3 sequence is 13 residues long. In the source study's methods: Amplified reference gene primers provided the basis for estimating nucleated cell counts. Libraries were prepared by immunoSEQ multiplex PCR; TCRdb keeps only in-frame clonotypes and omits some of them. Clone size and the V and J calls come from that table; the DNA yielded D and trimming. The repertoire holds 190,000 or so clones, with 82% as singletons. The gene calls are TRBV7-2 and TRBJ2-7; 9 positions match TRBD1. The material sequenced was peripheral blood. This TCR was sampled from a human donor with acute or convalescent COVID-19. The donor label of this sample is uncertain. CDR3 in amino acids: CASSFGQGYEQYF. The CDR3 DNA sequence: TGTGCCAGCAGCTTCGGACAGGGGTACGAGCAGTACTTC.